Below, 5 T cell receptor beta chains from the same sample are listed, as sequenced in a study of patients and donors after allogeneic stem cell transplantation. TCRdb called the RT-PCR reads again in MiXCR, with one record for every CDR3 protein. The table shows about a million distinct CDR3 sequences, with about 20% occurring only once. Specimen: blood, either unsorted or a sorted T cell fraction (not recorded which). These receptors were taken from a human donor who was either an allogeneic HSCT recipient or a stem cell or donor lymphocyte infusion donor (not recorded which). It is not recorded whose cells these are; they may come from a transplant donor.

CDR3 sequence (DNA): TGTGCCAGCAGCCTACTGACCGGGACAGGAGACGGCGAGCAGTACTTC. Its translation is CASSLLTGTGDGEQYF. The chain carries TRBV3-1 and TRBJ2-7; 8 nucleotides match TRBD1. CDR1 and CDR2 from the germline V gene are LGHDT and YNNKEL (reference sequence). The CDR3 spans 16 residues. The V gene end was trimmed by 4 bases and the J gene end by 6 bases; junction bases not matched to a gene: 14.

The chain is built from TRBV4-1 and TRBJ2-7, with D unclear. V shed 0 bases and J shed 0 bases, with 12 bases lying between them. The CDR3 has 16 residues. Per the germline V gene, CDR1 is MGHRA and CDR2 is YSYEKL. Here the CDR3 reads CASSQDVGATSYEQYF. DNA for the CDR3: TGCGCCAGCAGCCAAGATGTCGGCGCTACCTCCTACGAGCAGTACTTC.

The chain is built from TRBV9 and TRBJ2-7; 7 nucleotides align to TRBD2. This CDR3 contains 16 residues. Germline V gene sequence: CDR1 SGDLS, CDR2 YYNGEE. With V trimmed by 0 bases and J by 5 bases, 11 bases remained unmatched. CDR3 loop: CASSVASGRESDEQYF. In DNA form, the CDR3 reads TGTGCCAGCAGCGTAGCGTCGGGGCGGGAGTCTGACGAGCAGTACTTC.

The rearrangement uses TRBV7-2 and TRBJ1-2; 10 nucleotides align to TRBD1. V was clipped by 1 base and J by 0 bases; unmatched bases: 2. The CDR3 extends over 16 amino acids. Per germline, CDR1 SGHTA and CDR2 FQGNSA. The CDR3: CASSLGGQGTNYGYTF. Here the CDR3 DNA reads TGTGCCAGCAGCTTAGGGGGACAGGGGACTAACTATGGCTACACCTTC.

The chain recombines TRBV12-3 or TRBV12-4 with TRBJ1-5, with D possibly matching TRBD1 (6 bases). Between the trimmed V and J ends, which lost 7 bases and 0 bases, there was a span of 13 bases. The CDR3 has 15 amino acids. The CDR3 DNA follows: TGTGCCAGCACCCCAGGACAGAGTAGCAATCAGCCCCAGCATTTT. It codes for CASTPGQSSNQPQHF.